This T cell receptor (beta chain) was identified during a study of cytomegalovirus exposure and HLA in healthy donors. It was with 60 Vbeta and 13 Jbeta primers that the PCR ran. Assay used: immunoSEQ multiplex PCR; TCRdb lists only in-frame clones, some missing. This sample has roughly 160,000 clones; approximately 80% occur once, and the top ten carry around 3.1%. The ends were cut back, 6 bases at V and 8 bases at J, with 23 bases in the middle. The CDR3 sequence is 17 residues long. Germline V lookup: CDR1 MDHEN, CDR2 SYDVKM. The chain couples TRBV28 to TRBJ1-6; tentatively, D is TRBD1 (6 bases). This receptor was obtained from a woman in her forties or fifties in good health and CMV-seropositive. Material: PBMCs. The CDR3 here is CASSPPTGLAFYSPLHF. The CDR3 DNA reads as TGTGCCAGCAGCCCACCCACAGGGCTGGCTTTTTATTCACCCCTCCACTTT.